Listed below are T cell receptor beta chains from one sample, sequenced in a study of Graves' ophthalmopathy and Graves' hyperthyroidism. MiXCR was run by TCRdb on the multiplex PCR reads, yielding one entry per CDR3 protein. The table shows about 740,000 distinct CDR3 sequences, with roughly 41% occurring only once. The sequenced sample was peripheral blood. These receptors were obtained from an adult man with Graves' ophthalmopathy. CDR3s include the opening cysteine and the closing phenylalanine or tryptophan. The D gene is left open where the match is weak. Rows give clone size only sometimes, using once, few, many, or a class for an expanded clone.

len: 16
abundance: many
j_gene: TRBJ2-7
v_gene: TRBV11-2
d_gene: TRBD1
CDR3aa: CASRPFRTGGELGQYF
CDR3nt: TGTGCCAGCAGACCCTTCCGGACAGGGGGCGAACTTGGGCAGTACTTC

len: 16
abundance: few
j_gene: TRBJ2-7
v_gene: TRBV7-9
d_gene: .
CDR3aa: CASSQSHTGASYEQYF
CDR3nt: TGTGCCAGCAGCCAATCCCATACAGGAGCCTCCTACGAGCAGTACTTC

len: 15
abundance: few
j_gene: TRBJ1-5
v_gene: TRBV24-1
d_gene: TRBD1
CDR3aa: CASSRDRGSTQPQHF
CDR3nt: TGTGCCAGCAGTCGGGACAGGGGATCTACTCAGCCCCAGCATTTT

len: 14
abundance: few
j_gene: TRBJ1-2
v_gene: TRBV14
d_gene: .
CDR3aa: CASSQGWANYGYTF
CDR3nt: TGTGCCAGCAGCCAAGGATGGGCTAACTATGGCTACACCTTC

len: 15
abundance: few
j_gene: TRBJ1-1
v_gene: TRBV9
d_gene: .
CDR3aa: CASSAITQGDTEAFF
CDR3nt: TGTGCCAGCAGCGCAATAACACAGGGCGACACTGAAGCTTTCTTT

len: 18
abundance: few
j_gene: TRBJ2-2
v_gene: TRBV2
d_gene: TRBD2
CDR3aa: CASSVRSSGAANTGELFF
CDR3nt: TGTGCCAGCAGTGTCAGGTCTAGCGGAGCCGCGAACACCGGGGAGCTGTTTTTT

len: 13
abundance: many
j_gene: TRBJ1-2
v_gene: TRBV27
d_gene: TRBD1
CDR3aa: CASSLSTGYGYTF
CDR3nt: TGTGCCAGCAGTTTATCGACAGGGTATGGCTACACCTTC

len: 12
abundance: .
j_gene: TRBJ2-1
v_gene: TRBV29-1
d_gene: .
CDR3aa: CSVITSYNEQFF
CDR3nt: TGCAGCGTTATCACCTCTTACAATGAGCAGTTCTTC

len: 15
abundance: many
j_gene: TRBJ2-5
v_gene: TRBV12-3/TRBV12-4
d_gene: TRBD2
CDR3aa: CASSLTSGGEETQYF
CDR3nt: TGTGCCAGCAGTCTGACTAGCGGGGGGGAAGAGACCCAGTACTTC

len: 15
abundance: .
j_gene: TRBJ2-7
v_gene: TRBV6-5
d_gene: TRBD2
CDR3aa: CASSYSSSGTYEQYF
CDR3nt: TGTGCCAGCAGTTACTCGTCTAGCGGAACCTACGAGCAGTACTTC

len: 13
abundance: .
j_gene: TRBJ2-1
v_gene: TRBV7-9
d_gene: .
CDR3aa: CASRQQAYNEQFF
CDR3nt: TGTGCCAGCCGACAGCAAGCCTACAATGAGCAGTTCTTC

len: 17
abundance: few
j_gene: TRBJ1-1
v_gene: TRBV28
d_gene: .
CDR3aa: CASSPIRTDEMNTEAFF
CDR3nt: TGTGCCAGCAGTCCCATCCGGACAGACGAAATGAACACTGAAGCTTTCTTT

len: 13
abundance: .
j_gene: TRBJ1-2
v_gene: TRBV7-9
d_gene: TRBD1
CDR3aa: CASGLEQGSGYTF
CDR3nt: TGTGCCAGCGGCTTGGAACAGGGGAGTGGCTACACCTTC

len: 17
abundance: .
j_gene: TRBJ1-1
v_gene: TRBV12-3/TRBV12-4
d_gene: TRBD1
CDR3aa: CASSEATPGQGLTEAFF
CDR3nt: TGTGCCAGCAGTGAAGCCACACCGGGACAGGGACTCACTGAAGCTTTCTTT

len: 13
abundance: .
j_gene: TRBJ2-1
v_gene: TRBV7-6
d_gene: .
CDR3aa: CASTGGDSNEQFF
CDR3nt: TGTGCCAGCACTGGGGGTGATTCCAATGAGCAGTTCTTC

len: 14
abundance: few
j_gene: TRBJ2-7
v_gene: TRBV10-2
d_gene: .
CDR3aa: CASSYRLDLYEQYF
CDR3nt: TGTGCCAGCAGTTACCGGCTAGACCTTTACGAGCAGTACTTC

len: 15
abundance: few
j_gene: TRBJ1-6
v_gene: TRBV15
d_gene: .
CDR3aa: CATSRDSRGNSPLHF
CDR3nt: TGTGCCACCAGCAGAGATAGTAGGGGTAATTCACCCCTCCACTTT

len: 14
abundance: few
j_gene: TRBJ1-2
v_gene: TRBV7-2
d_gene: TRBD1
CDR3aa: CASSLGGTEGGYTF
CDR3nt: TGTGCCAGCAGCTTAGGGGGGACAGAGGGTGGCTACACCTTC

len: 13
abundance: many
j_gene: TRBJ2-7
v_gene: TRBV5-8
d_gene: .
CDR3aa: CASSLPPAYEQYF
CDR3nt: TGTGCCAGCAGCTTGCCTCCAGCTTACGAGCAGTACTTC

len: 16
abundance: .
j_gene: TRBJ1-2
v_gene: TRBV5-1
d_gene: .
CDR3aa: CASSRGDGLSSYGYTF
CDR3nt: TGCGCCAGCAGCCGGGGTGACGGACTTAGTAGCTATGGCTACACCTTC

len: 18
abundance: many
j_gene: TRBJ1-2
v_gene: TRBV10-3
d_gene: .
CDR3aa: CASWAASGTLNANYGYTF
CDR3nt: TGTGCCTCCTGGGCAGCCTCCGGGACCCTCAACGCTAACTATGGCTACACCTTC

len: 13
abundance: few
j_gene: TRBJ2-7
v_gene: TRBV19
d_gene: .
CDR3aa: CASSIGFTYEQYF
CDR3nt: TGTGCCAGTAGTATTGGATTTACCTACGAGCAGTACTTC

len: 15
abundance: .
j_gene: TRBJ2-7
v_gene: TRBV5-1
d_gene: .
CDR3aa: CASSETGHDVHEQYF
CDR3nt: TGCGCCAGCAGCGAGACGGGACACGATGTCCACGAGCAGTACTTC

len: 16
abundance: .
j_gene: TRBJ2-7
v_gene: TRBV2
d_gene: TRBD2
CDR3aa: CASSLRGGSRGDEQYF
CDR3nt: TGTGCCAGCAGTTTAAGGGGCGGGAGTCGGGGTGACGAGCAGTACTTC

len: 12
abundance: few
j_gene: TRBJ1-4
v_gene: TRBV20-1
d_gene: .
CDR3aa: CSARASNEKLFF
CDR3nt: TGCAGTGCTAGAGCCAGTAATGAAAAACTGTTTTTT

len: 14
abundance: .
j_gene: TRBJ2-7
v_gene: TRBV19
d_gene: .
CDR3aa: CASRPRRASYEQYF
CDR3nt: TGTGCCAGTAGGCCTAGACGGGCCTCCTACGAGCAGTACTTC

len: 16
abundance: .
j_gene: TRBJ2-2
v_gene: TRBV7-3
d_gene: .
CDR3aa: CASSPPGNSNTGELFF
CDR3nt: TGTGCCAGCAGCCCTCCCGGCAATTCGAACACCGGGGAGCTGTTTTTT

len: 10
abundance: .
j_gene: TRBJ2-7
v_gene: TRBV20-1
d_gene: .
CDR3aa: CSASAPGQYF
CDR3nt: TGCAGTGCTAGTGCACCGGGACAGTACTTC

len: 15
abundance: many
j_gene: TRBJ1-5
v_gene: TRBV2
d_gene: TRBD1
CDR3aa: CASREGTVWRQPQHF
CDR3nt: TGTGCCAGCAGAGAAGGGACAGTTTGGCGTCAGCCCCAGCATTTT

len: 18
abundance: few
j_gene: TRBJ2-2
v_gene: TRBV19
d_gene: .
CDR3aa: CASSTGTVLARSTGELFF
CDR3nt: TGTGCCAGTAGTACTGGGACAGTGCTAGCGCGGAGCACCGGGGAGCTGTTTTTT

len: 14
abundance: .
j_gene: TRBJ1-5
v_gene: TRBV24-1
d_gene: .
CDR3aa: CASSSRPLGQPQHF
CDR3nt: TGTGCCAGCAGTTCCCGGCCGCTGGGGCAGCCCCAGCATTTT

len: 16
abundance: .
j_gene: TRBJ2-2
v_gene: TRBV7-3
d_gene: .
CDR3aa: CASSQAKGLDTGELFF
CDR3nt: TGTGCCAGCAGCCAAGCTAAGGGGCTCGACACCGGGGAGCTGTTTTTT

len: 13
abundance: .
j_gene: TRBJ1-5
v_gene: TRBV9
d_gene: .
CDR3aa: CAGSVDSNQPQHF
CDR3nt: TGTGCCGGCAGCGTAGACAGCAATCAGCCCCAGCATTTT

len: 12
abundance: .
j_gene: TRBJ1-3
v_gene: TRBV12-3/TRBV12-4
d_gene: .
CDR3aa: CASGLDGNTIYF
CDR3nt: TGTGCTAGTGGTCTTGATGGAAACACCATATATTTT

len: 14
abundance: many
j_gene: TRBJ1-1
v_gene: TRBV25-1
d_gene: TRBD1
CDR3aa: CASSEWGTDTEAFF
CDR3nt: TGTGCCAGCAGTGAATGGGGGACAGACACTGAAGCTTTCTTT

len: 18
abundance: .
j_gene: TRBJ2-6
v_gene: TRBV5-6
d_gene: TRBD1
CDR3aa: CASSQDGTGVAGANVLTF
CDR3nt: TGTGCCAGCAGCCAAGATGGGACAGGGGTGGCGGGGGCCAACGTCCTGACTTTC

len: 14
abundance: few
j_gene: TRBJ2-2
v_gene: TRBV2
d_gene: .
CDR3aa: CASGTPNWPGELFF
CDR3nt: TGTGCCAGCGGGACGCCCAATTGGCCCGGGGAGCTGTTTTTT

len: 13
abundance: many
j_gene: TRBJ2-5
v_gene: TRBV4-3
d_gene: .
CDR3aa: CASSLAAWETQYF
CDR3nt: TGCGCCAGCAGCCTTGCGGCGTGGGAGACCCAGTACTTC

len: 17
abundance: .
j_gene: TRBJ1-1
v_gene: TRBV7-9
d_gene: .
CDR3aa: CASSVDMGKQGGTEAFF
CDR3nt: TGTGCCAGCAGCGTTGATATGGGGAAACAGGGAGGAACTGAAGCTTTCTTT

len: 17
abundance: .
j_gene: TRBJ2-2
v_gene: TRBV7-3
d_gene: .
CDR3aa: CASSPIPGSANTGELFF
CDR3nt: TGTGCCAGCAGCCCTATACCGGGGAGTGCGAACACCGGGGAGCTGTTTTTT

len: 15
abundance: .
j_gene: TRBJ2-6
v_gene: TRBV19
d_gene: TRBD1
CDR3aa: CASSPWTGNFDVLTF
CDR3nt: TGTGCCAGTAGTCCCTGGACAGGGAATTTCGACGTCCTGACTTTC

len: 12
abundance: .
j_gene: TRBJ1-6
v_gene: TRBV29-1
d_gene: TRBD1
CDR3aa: CSLTGMLPPLHF
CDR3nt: TGCAGCTTGACAGGGATGTTACCACCCCTCCACTTT

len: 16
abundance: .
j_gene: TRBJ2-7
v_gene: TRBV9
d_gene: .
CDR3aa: CASSQDLGGRRYEQYF
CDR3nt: TGTGCCAGCAGCCAAGATCTCGGGGGGCGAAGGTACGAGCAGTACTTC

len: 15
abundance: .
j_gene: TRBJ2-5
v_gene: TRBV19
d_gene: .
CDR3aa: CASCAEHLLQETQYF
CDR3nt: TGTGCCAGTTGTGCAGAACACCTTCTCCAAGAGACCCAGTACTTC

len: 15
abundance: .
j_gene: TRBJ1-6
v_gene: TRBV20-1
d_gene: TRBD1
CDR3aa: CSATTGGVRSLALHF
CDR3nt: TGCAGTGCTACAACAGGGGGCGTAAGGTCTTTAGCCCTCCACTTT

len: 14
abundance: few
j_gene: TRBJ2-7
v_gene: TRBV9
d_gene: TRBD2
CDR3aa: CASSVSGGGNEQYF
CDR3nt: TGTGCCAGCAGCGTTTCCGGGGGGGGGAACGAGCAGTACTTC

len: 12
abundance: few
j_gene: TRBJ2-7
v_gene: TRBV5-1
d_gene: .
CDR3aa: CASSYRGNEQYF
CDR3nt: TGCGCCAGCAGCTACCGGGGGAACGAGCAGTACTTC